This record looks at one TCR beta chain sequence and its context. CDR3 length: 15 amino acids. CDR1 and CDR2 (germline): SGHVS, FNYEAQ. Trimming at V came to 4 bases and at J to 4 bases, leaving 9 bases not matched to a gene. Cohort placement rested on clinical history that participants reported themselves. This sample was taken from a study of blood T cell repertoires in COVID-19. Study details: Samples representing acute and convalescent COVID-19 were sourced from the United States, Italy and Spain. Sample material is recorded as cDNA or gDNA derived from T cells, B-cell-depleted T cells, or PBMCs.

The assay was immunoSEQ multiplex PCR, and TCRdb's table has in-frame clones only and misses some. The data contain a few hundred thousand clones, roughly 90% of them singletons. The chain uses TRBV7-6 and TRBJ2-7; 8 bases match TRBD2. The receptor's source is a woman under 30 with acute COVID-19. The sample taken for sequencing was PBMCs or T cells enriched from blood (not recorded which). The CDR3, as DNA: TGTGCCAGCAGCTCAAGGGGAGCGGGAGAATACGAGCAGTACTTC. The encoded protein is CASSSRGAGEYEQYF.